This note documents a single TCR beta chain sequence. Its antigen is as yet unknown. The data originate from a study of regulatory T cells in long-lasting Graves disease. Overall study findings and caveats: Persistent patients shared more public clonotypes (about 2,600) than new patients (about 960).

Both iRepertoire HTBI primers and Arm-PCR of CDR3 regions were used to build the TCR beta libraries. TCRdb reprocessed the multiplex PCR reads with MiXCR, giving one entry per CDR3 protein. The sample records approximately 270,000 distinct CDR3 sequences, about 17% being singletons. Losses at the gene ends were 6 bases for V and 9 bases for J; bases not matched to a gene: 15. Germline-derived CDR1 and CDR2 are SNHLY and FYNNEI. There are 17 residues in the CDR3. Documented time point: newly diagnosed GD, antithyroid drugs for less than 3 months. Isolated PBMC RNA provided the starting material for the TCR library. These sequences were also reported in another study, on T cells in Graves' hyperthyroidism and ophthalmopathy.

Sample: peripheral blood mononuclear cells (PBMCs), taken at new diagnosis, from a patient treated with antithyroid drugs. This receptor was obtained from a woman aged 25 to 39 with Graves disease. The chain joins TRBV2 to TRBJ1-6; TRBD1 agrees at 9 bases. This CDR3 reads CASRVPGQGVSASPLHF. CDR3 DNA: TGTGCCAGCAGGGTCCCGGGACAGGGTGTATCGGCTTCACCCCTCCACTTT.